This T cell receptor (beta chain) was sequenced for a study of cytomegalovirus exposure and HLA in healthy donors. General study points: Researchers had no immune exposure information except CMV serostatus available.

At sampling all donors were nominally healthy, likely with unrecorded immune exposures. To note about this clone: Its antigen remains unknown.

The CDR3 consists of 16 residues. The germline V gene has CDR1 MNHEY and CDR2 SMNVEV (reference sequence). V trimming: 0 bases; J trimming: 3 bases; junction bases outside the gene matches: 3. The study ran its PCR with 60 Vbeta and 13 Jbeta primers. Some clones are missing from TCRdb's copy, which holds only in-frame ones; the method was immunoSEQ multiplex PCR. The sample has about 160,000 clones, around 77% seen once; the top ten hold about 3.8%. V gene TRBV27 combines with J gene TRBJ1-5, with 9 bases identical to TRBD1. The sequenced material came from PBMCs. This TCR was recovered from a man younger than 40 in good health and CMV-seropositive. DNA of the CDR3: TGTGCCAGCAGTTTATCGGGGGACAGGGACAATCAGCCCCAGCATTTT. Residues: CASSLSGDRDNQPQHF.